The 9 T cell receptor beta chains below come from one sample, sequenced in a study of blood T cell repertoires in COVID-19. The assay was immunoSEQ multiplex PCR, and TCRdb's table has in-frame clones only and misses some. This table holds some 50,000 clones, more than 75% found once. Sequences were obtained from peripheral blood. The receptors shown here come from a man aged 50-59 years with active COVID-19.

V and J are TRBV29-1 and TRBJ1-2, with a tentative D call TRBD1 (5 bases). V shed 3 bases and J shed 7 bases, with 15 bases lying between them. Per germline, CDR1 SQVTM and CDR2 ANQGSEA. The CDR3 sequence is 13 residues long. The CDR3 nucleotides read TGCAGCGTTGACTCGGGCAGGGTGGGTGGCTACACCTTC. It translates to CSVDSGRVGGYTF.

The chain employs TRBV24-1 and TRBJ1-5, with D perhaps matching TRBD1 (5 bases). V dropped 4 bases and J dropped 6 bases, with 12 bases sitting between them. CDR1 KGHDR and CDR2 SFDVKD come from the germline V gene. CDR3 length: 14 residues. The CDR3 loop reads CATSDGGGGQPQHF. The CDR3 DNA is TGTGCCACCAGTGACGGGGGAGGTGGTCAGCCCCAGCATTTT.

As DNA, the CDR3 is TGTGCCAGCAGCCGGTCACAGGGGTATTCACCCCTCCACTTT. Translated, it gives CASSRSQGYSPLHF. The chain recombines TRBV28 with TRBJ1-6, with 7 nucleotides matching TRBD1. Unmatched junction bases numbered 7, after V lost 6 bases and J lost 8 bases. CDR3 length: 14 amino acids. CDR1 is MDHEN, CDR2 SYDVKM, per germline.

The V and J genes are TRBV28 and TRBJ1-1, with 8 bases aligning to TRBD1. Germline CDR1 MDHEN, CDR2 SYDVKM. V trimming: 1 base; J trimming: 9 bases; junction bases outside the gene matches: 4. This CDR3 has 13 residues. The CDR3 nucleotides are TGTGCCAGCAGTTTATTCGGACAGGGTAAAGCTTTCTTT. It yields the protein CASSLFGQGKAFF.

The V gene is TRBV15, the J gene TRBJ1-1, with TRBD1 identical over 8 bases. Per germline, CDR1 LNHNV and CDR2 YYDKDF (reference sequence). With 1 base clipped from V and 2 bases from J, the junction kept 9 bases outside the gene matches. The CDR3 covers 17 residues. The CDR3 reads CATSRGDRFQANTEAFF. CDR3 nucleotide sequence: TGTGCCACCAGCAGAGGGGACAGGTTCCAGGCAAACACTGAAGCTTTCTTT.

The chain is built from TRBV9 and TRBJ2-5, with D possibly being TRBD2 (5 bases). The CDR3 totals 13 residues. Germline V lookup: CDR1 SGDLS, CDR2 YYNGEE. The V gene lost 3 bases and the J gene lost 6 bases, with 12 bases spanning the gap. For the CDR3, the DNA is TGTGCCAGCAGCGCCCCGTCGGGGAAGACCCAGTACTTC. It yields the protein CASSAPSGKTQYF.

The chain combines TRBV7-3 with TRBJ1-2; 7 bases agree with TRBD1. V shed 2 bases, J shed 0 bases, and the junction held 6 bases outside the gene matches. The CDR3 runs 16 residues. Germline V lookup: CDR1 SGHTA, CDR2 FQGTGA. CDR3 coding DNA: TGTGCCAGCAGCTTATCTCCGGGACAGACTAACTATGGCTACACCTTC. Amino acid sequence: CASSLSPGQTNYGYTF.

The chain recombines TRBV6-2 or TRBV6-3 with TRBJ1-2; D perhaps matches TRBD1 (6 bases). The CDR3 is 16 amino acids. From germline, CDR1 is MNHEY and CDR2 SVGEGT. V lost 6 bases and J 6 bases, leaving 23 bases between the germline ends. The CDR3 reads CASSQVIDTGLDGYTF. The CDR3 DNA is TGTGCCAGCAGCCAGGTGATCGACACAGGGTTGGATGGCTACACCTTC.

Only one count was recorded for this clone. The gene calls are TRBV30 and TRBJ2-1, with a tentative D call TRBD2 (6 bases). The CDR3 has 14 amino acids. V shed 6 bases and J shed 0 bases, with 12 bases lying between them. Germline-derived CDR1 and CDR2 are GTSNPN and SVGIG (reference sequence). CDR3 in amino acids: CACPRRGSYNEQFF. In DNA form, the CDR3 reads TGTGCCTGCCCTCGGCGGGGCTCCTACAATGAGCAGTTCTTC.